The following is a TCR beta chain sequence with its context. The antigen remains unidentified. Participants comprised healthy donors of bone marrow. PCR employed 60 Vbeta and 13 Jbeta primers. Some clones are missing from TCRdb's copy, which holds only in-frame ones; the method was immunoSEQ multiplex PCR. In the table there are fewer than 250,000 clones, approximately 82% of which are singletons. This sample was taken from a study of cytomegalovirus exposure and HLA in healthy donors. Findings and limits, study-wide: Three chains tied to CMV proved CMV antigen-specific in vitro.

The germline V gene encodes CDR1 MNHEY and CDR2 SVGAGI. This CDR3 is 15 amino acids long. V gave up 6 bases and J gave up 5 bases; unmatched junction bases: 6. The sample consisted of PBMCs. The J gene is TRBJ1-5, the V gene TRBV6-5; 11 positions match TRBD1. This TCR was recovered from a woman in her forties or fifties in good health and CMV-seropositive. The CDR3 reads CASSTDRGPYQPQHF. In nucleotides, the CDR3 is TGTGCCAGCAGCACGGACAGGGGGCCGTATCAGCCCCAGCATTTT.